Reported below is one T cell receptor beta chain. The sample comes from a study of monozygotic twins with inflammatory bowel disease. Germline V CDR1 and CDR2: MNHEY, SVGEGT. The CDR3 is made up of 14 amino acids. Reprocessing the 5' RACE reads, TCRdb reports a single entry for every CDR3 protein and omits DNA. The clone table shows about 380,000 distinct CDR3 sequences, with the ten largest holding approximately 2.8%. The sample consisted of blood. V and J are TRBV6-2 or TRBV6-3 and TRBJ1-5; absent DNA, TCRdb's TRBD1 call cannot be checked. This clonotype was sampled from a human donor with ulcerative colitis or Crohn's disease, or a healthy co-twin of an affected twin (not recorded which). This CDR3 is CASSYQGNNQPQHF.